This T cell receptor beta chain was captured by sequencing in a study of blood T cell repertoires in COVID-19. CDR3 length: 13 residues. The V gene's germline CDR1 is SGHDT and CDR2 YYEEEE. Trimming removed 3 bases from V and 4 bases from J, with 10 bases in between. Measured with immunoSEQ multiplex PCR; TCRdb has only the in-frame clones, and not every one. The sample comprises under 130,000 clones, less than 90% of which are singletons, and roughly 6.2% rests with the top ten. The source material was peripheral blood. The V gene is TRBV5-6, the J gene TRBJ1-1; weak D call: TRBD1 (6 bases). This clonotype originated in a human donor in a cohort sampled during active COVID-19. CDR3 residues: CASSYTGRTEAFF. For the CDR3, the DNA is TGTGCCAGCAGCTATACAGGGCGCACTGAAGCTTTCTTT. Variable domain in full (rest from reference TRBV5-6 and TRBJ1-1): DAGVTQSPTHLIKTRGQQVTLRCSPKSGHDTVSWYQQALGQGPQFIFQYYEEEERQRGNFPDRFSGHQFPNYSSELNVNALLLGDSALYLCASSYTGRTEAFFGQGTRLTVV.